One and the same sample provided the 15 T cell receptor beta chains below, sequenced in a study of T cells expressing NK-cell markers. TCRdb reprocessed the 5' RACE reads; each CDR3 protein has one entry and no DNA is given. The sample totals 300,000 to 450,000 distinct CDR3 sequences. Sample: blood T cells: a sorted CD56 or NKG2C T cell subset, CD4+ or CD8+ T cells, or bulk PBMC T cells (not recorded which). The receptors come from a man aged 18-70 years in good health.

CDR3 region: CREQGASGANVLTF. The genes are TRBV20-1 and TRBJ2-6; TCRdb names TRBD1, which stays unverified in the absence of DNA. The CDR3 contains 14 residues. CDR1 DFQATT and CDR2 SNEGSKA come from the germline V gene (reference sequence).

This chain uses TRBV27 with TRBJ1-6; lacking DNA, the TRBD1 call made by TCRdb goes unchecked. Per germline, CDR1 MNHEY and CDR2 SMNVEV (reference sequence). The length of the CDR3 is 19 residues. This CDR3 is CASSLSYGTAKFYNSPLHF.

V usage is TRBV20-1 and J usage is TRBJ2-1; TCRdb reports TRBD2, a call that lacks DNA to check it against. Germline assignment: CDR1 DFQATT and CDR2 SNEGSKA (reference sequence). This CDR3 region has 14 residues. CDR3 sequence reads: CSALLAGGYNEQFF.

The CDR3 protein is CASSFQGGGWGYTF. The chain couples TRBV12-3 or TRBV12-4 to TRBJ1-2. This CDR3 spans 14 amino acids.

The chain combines TRBV20-1 with TRBJ2-4; the TCRdb D gene call, TRBD2, has no DNA to confirm it. CDR1 is DFQATT, CDR2 SNEGSKA, per germline (reference sequence). There are 13 residues in the CDR3. CDR3 amino acids: CSAVSGGAIIQYF.

The chain uses TRBV27 and TRBJ2-1; TCRdb outputs TRBD2, but without DNA this stays unchecked. Per germline, CDR1 MNHEY and CDR2 SMNVEV (reference sequence). The CDR3 consists of 14 residues. This chain's CDR3 is CASSRGALLNEQFF.

The chain employs TRBV5-5 and TRBJ2-7; no DNA is available, so the TRBD1 call from TCRdb remains unchecked. Germline V gene sequence: CDR1 SGHKS, CDR2 YYEKEE (reference sequence). The CDR3 is made up of 13 amino acids. The CDR3 loop reads CAGSFPGGYEQYF.

The V and J genes are TRBV20-1 and TRBJ1-1; TCRdb names TRBD1, which stays unverified in the absence of DNA. The CDR3 length is 13 residues. Germline CDR1 DFQATT, CDR2 SNEGSKA (reference sequence). CDR3 sequence: CSARLTGGTEAFF.

V usage is TRBV28 and J usage is TRBJ2-3. Germline V gene sequence: CDR1 MDHEN, CDR2 SYDVKM. The length of the CDR3 is 15 residues. The CDR3 sequence: CASSLLSQYTDTQYF.

V usage is TRBV10-3 and J usage is TRBJ2-7. Per germline, CDR1 ENHRY and CDR2 SYGVKD. CDR3 length: 12 amino acids. The CDR3 region is CAISEASYEQYF.

The chain carries TRBV6-6 and TRBJ1-1. Per the germline V gene, CDR1 is MNHNY and CDR2 is SVGAGI (reference sequence). This CDR3 has 12 residues. CDR3 protein: CASSYTNKEAFF.

This chain links TRBV9 with TRBJ2-7; with no DNA, the TCRdb D assignment of TRBD1 cannot be verified. Per germline, CDR1 SGDLS and CDR2 YYNGEE. This CDR3 is built from 15 residues. CDR3 sequence reads: CASSARGGQGGKQYF.

The V and J genes are TRBV20-1 and TRBJ1-1; TCRdb's D call, TRBD1, is unchecked because there is no DNA. Germline V gives CDR1 DFQATT, CDR2 SNEGSKA (reference sequence). This CDR3 contains 14 residues. CDR3 amino acids: CRVGQGAVNTEAFF.

This chain links TRBV5-1 with TRBJ2-2. The CDR3 is 16 amino acids. Germline V lookup: CDR1 SGHRS, CDR2 YFSETQ. CDR3 region: CASSSLGRANTGELFF.

The chain recombines TRBV5-1 with TRBJ2-2; TCRdb's assignment of TRBD1 cannot be checked, as there is no DNA. The germline CDR1 and CDR2 sequences are SGHRS and YFSETQ. CDR3 length equals 19 residues. The CDR3 here is CASSSAWTGAKGDTGELFF.